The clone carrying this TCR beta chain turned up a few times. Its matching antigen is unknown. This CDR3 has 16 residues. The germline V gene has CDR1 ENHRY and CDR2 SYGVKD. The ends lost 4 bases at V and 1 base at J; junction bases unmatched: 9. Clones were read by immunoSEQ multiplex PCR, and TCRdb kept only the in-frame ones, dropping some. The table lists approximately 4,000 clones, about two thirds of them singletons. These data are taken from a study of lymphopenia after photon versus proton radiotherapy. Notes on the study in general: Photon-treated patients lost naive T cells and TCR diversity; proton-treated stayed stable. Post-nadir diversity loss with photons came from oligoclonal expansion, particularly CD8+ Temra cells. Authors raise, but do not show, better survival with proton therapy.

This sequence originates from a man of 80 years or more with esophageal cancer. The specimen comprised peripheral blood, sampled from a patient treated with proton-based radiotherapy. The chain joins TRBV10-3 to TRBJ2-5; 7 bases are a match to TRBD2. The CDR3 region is CAISGLAANPQETQYF. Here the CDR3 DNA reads TGTGCCATCAGTGGCCTAGCGGCGAACCCCCAAGAGACCCAGTACTTC.